These T cell receptor beta chains were read from a single sample in a study of cytomegalovirus exposure and HLA in healthy donors. This table comes from immunoSEQ multiplex PCR, and its TCRdb copy is limited to in-frame clones, with some not included. The sample lists 120,000 or so clones, roughly two thirds seen once, with about 1.6% in the top ten. Sequences were obtained from PBMCs. Receptors originate from a man aged 25-45 years in good health and CMV-seropositive. Both conserved end residues are part of each CDR3. A D gene is named only where the DNA matches it firmly. For some rows the clone size is stated as once, few or many, or as a class when expanded; others skip it.

V: TRBV5-1
size: -
D: -
J: TRBJ2-3
CDR3: CASREQGNTQYF
DNA: TGCGCCAGCAGGGAACAGGGCAATACGCAGTATTTT

V: TRBV4-2
size: -
D: TRBD1
J: TRBJ1-5
CDR3: CASSQTRDSRGHQPQHF
DNA: TGTGCCAGCAGTCAAACGAGGGACAGCCGGGGACATCAGCCCCAGCATTTT

V: TRBV5-4
size: -
D: -
J: TRBJ2-7
CDR3: CASSLETGQQYF
DNA: TGTGCCAGCAGCTTGGAGACAGGACAGCAGTACTTC

V: TRBV7-2
size: -
D: -
J: TRBJ2-7
CDR3: CASSLTGYEQYF
DNA: TGTGCCAGCAGCTTAACAGGGTACGAGCAGTACTTC

V: TRBV7-3
size: -
D: TRBD1
J: TRBJ2-1
CDR3: CASSQGALNEQFF
DNA: TGTGCCAGCAGTCAGGGGGCCCTCAATGAGCAGTTCTTC

V: TRBV6-1
size: -
D: -
J: TRBJ2-7
CDR3: CASSAEASSYEQYF
DNA: TGTGCCAGCAGTGCCGAGGCGAGCTCCTACGAGCAGTACTTC

V: TRBV18
size: few
D: TRBD2
J: TRBJ2-5
CDR3: CASSRGGSETQYF
DNA: TGTGCCAGCTCACGCGGGGGTTCAGAGACCCAGTACTTC

V: TRBV7-9
size: -
D: TRBD2
J: TRBJ2-1
CDR3: CASSLALSGSYNEQFF
DNA: TGTGCCAGCAGCTTAGCGCTCAGCGGGAGCTACAATGAGCAGTTCTTC

V: TRBV28
size: once
D: -
J: TRBJ2-1
CDR3: CASSLQDNEQFF
DNA: TGTGCCAGCAGCCTACAGGACAATGAGCAGTTCTTC

V: TRBV6-4
size: -
D: TRBD1
J: TRBJ1-1
CDR3: CASSPDPGQGTAEAFF
DNA: TGTGCCAGCAGTCCTGATCCGGGACAGGGGACCGCTGAAGCTTTCTTT

V: TRBV7-6
size: -
D: TRBD2
J: TRBJ2-1
CDR3: CASSLRTPGLAGEGEQFF
DNA: TGTGCCAGCAGCTTACGGACACCGGGACTAGCGGGAGAGGGTGAGCAGTTCTTC

V: TRBV9
size: -
D: TRBD2
J: TRBJ2-1
CDR3: CASSAEKRGTYNEQFF
DNA: TGTGCCAGCAGCGCCGAAAAGCGGGGTACCTACAATGAGCAGTTCTTC

V: TRBV10-3
size: -
D: TRBD2
J: TRBJ2-7
CDR3: CAISSGLARGSSYEQYF
DNA: TGTGCCATCAGTAGTGGACTAGCGCGAGGGAGCTCCTACGAGCAGTACTTC

V: TRBV5-1
size: -
D: -
J: TRBJ1-1
CDR3: CASSLESGSEAFF
DNA: TGCGCCAGCAGCTTGGAATCTGGCTCTGAAGCTTTCTTT

V: TRBV2
size: -
D: TRBD1
J: TRBJ2-7
CDR3: CASRSRRTGSYEQYF
DNA: TGTGCCAGCAGGTCAAGGCGGACAGGGAGCTACGAGCAGTACTTC

V: TRBV6-4
size: -
D: TRBD1
J: TRBJ2-7
CDR3: CASSDAHDHQGVPYSLEQYF
DNA: TGTGCCAGCAGTGATGCCCATGACCACCAGGGGGTCCCCTATTCGCTCGAGCAGTACTTC

V: TRBV5-1
size: -
D: -
J: TRBJ2-3
CDR3: CASSLAQGADTQYF
DNA: TGCGCCAGCAGCTTGGCACAGGGCGCAGATACGCAGTATTTT

V: TRBV27
size: -
D: TRBD1
J: TRBJ1-2
CDR3: CASSLGTGGAGNYGYTF
DNA: TGTGCCAGCAGTTTAGGCACAGGGGGCGCCGGTAACTATGGCTACACCTTC

V: TRBV10-1
size: -
D: -
J: TRBJ2-1
CDR3: CASSEFQTGPSSYNEQFF
DNA: TGCGCCAGCAGTGAGTTCCAGACAGGACCCAGCTCCTACAATGAGCAGTTCTTC

V: TRBV27
size: -
D: TRBD1
J: TRBJ2-7
CDR3: CASSLAGTGYEQYF
DNA: TGTGCCAGCAGTCTCGCCGGGACAGGTTACGAGCAGTACTTC

V: TRBV4-1
size: -
D: -
J: TRBJ1-5
CDR3: CASSQGRGGQPQHF
DNA: TGCGCCAGCAGCCAAGGGAGGGGAGGTCAGCCCCAGCATTTT

V: TRBV25-1
size: once
D: TRBD1
J: TRBJ1-2
CDR3: CASSDTGGVGYGYTF
DNA: TGTGCCAGCAGTGATACAGGGGGTGTCGGCTATGGCTACACCTTC

V: TRBV6-1
size: -
D: -
J: TRBJ2-7
CDR3: CASIRAGSHNEQYF
DNA: TGTGCCAGCATCCGGGCAGGGTCTCACAACGAGCAGTACTTC

V: TRBV7-9
size: -
D: TRBD2
J: TRBJ2-3
CDR3: CASNFPREGTYTDTQYF
DNA: TGTGCCAGCAACTTCCCCCGGGAGGGGACTTACACAGATACGCAGTATTTT

V: TRBV6-6
size: -
D: -
J: TRBJ1-2
CDR3: CASTVIGGYGYTF
DNA: TGTGCCAGCACCGTGATAGGCGGCTATGGCTACACCTTC

V: TRBV7-3
size: -
D: -
J: TRBJ1-6
CDR3: CASSRLGYGGNSPLHF
DNA: TGTGCCAGCAGCCGGCTCGGGTACGGGGGAAATTCACCCCTCCACTTT

V: TRBV28
size: -
D: TRBD1
J: TRBJ1-2
CDR3: CASLNRGARGYTF
DNA: TGTGCCAGTTTAAACAGGGGGGCCCGTGGCTACACCTTC

V: TRBV5-4
size: -
D: -
J: TRBJ1-4
CDR3: CASSHEGGEKLFF
DNA: TGTGCCAGCAGCCACGAAGGGGGTGAAAAACTGTTTTTT

V: TRBV11-3
size: -
D: -
J: TRBJ2-1
CDR3: CASSLAGGSRSYNEQFF
DNA: TGTGCCAGCAGCTTAGCAGGCGGGTCTCGCTCCTACAATGAGCAGTTCTTC

V: TRBV5-6
size: -
D: TRBD1
J: TRBJ1-2
CDR3: CASSSPWTGPYTF
DNA: TGTGCCAGCAGCTCCCCCTGGACAGGGCCCTACACCTTC

V: TRBV5-4
size: -
D: -
J: TRBJ2-3
CDR3: CASSLGRGRGTDTQYF
DNA: TGTGCCAGCAGCTTGGGGCGGGGGCGAGGCACAGATACGCAGTATTTT

V: TRBV6-5
size: -
D: -
J: TRBJ2-2
CDR3: CASSYMVAAGELFF
DNA: TGTGCCAGCAGTTACATGGTAGCAGCCGGGGAGCTGTTTTTT

V: TRBV10-3
size: -
D: TRBD1
J: TRBJ1-1
CDR3: CAIGRQGADTEAFF
DNA: TGTGCCATCGGAAGGCAGGGGGCGGACACTGAAGCTTTCTTT

V: TRBV7-3
size: -
D: -
J: TRBJ2-7
CDR3: CASSLGQGGGYEQYF
DNA: TGTGCCAGCAGCTTAGGTCAGGGGGGAGGCTACGAGCAGTACTTC

V: TRBV7-7
size: once
D: -
J: TRBJ2-3
CDR3: CASSPHTRTDTQYF
DNA: TGTGCTAGCAGCCCCCATACTCGCACAGATACGCAGTATTTT

V: TRBV19
size: once
D: -
J: TRBJ1-3
CDR3: CASSTSPGPGNTIYF
DNA: TGTGCCAGTAGTACCTCACCAGGGCCTGGAAACACCATATATTTT

V: TRBV10-3
size: -
D: -
J: TRBJ2-3
CDR3: CAISQGSTDTQYF
DNA: TGTGCCATTTCCCAGGGCAGCACAGATACGCAGTATTTT

V: TRBV5-4
size: few
D: TRBD2
J: TRBJ2-1
CDR3: CASSALAGYNEQFF
DNA: TGTGCCAGCAGCGCACTAGCGGGTTACAATGAGCAGTTCTTC

V: TRBV4-2
size: -
D: TRBD1
J: TRBJ2-3
CDR3: CASSLRQGSTDTQYF
DNA: TGTGCCAGCAGCCTCCGACAGGGAAGCACAGATACGCAGTATTTT

V: TRBV9
size: -
D: TRBD2
J: TRBJ2-1
CDR3: CASSTLAGRYNEQFF
DNA: TGTGCCAGCAGCACCCTAGCGGGTCGCTACAATGAGCAGTTCTTC

V: TRBV7-3
size: -
D: TRBD1
J: TRBJ2-1
CDR3: CASSHRQGNEQFF
DNA: TGTGCCAGCAGCCATCGACAGGGCAATGAGCAGTTCTTC

V: TRBV2
size: -
D: -
J: TRBJ1-1
CDR3: CASRAFFLNTEAFF
DNA: TGTGCCAGCAGGGCCTTTTTTTTGAACACTGAAGCTTTCTTT

V: TRBV19
size: -
D: -
J: TRBJ2-7
CDR3: CASSIETGLEQYF
DNA: TGTGCCAGTAGTATAGAGACAGGTCTCGAGCAGTACTTC

V: TRBV7-9
size: -
D: -
J: TRBJ2-2
CDR3: CASSLLEGGPGELFF
DNA: TGTGCCAGCAGCCTCCTCGAGGGAGGACCCGGGGAGCTGTTTTTT

V: TRBV7-9
size: once
D: -
J: TRBJ2-1
CDR3: CASSPRTAREQFF
DNA: TGTGCCAGCAGCCCCAGGACAGCCCGGGAGCAGTTCTTC

V: TRBV4-3
size: -
D: -
J: TRBJ2-3
CDR3: CASSQVGAPSTDTQYF
DNA: TGCGCCAGCAGCCAAGTGGGGGCCCCTAGCACAGATACGCAGTATTTT

V: TRBV4-1
size: few
D: TRBD2
J: TRBJ2-5
CDR3: CASSQLGLSGGTQYF
DNA: TGCGCCAGCAGCCAACTGGGACTATCCGGGGGGACCCAGTACTTC

V: TRBV7-9
size: -
D: -
J: TRBJ1-1
CDR3: CASSGQQNTEAFF
DNA: TGTGCCAGCAGCGGACAGCAGAACACTGAAGCTTTCTTT

V: TRBV6-5
size: -
D: -
J: TRBJ1-3
CDR3: CASSYGRGQRRNTIYF
DNA: TGTGCCAGCAGTTACGGCCGAGGCCAAAGGAGAAACACCATATATTTT

V: TRBV5-1
size: -
D: -
J: TRBJ1-5
CDR3: CASSEQGVEQPQHF
DNA: TGCGCCAGCAGCGAACAGGGAGTTGAGCAGCCCCAGCATTTT

V: TRBV2
size: -
D: -
J: TRBJ2-3
CDR3: CASSEGPGVGTDTQYF
DNA: TGTGCCAGCAGTGAAGGCCCAGGGGTAGGCACAGATACGCAGTATTTT

V: TRBV25-1
size: -
D: TRBD1
J: TRBJ2-7
CDR3: CASSEAGTGASEQYF
DNA: TGTGCCAGCAGTGAGGCCGGGACAGGGGCGTCCGAGCAGTACTTC

V: TRBV7-9
size: -
D: TRBD2
J: TRBJ2-1
CDR3: CASSLSSGDDYTYNEQFF
DNA: TGTGCCAGCAGCTTATCTAGCGGGGATGATTACACCTACAATGAGCAGTTCTTC